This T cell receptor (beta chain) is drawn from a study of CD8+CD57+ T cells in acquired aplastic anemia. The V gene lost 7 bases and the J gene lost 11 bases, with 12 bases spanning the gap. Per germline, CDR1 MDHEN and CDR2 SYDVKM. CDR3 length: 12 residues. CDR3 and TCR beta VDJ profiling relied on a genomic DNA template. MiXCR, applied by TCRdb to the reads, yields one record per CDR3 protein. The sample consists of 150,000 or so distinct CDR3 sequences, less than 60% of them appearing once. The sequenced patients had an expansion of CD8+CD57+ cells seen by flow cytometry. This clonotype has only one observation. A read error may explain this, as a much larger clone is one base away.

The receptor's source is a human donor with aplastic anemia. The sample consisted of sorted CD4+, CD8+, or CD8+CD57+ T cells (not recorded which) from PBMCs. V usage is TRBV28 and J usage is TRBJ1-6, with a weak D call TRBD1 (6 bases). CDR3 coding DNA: TGTGCCAGCACACAGGGCTATCCACCCCTCCACTTT. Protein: CASTQGYPPLHF. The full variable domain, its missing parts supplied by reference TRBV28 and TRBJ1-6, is DVKVTQSSRYLVKRTGEKVFLECVQDMDHENMFWYRQDPGLGLRLIYFSYDVKMKEKGDIPEGYSVSREKKERFSLILESASTNQTSMYLCASTQGYPPLHFGNGTRLTVT.